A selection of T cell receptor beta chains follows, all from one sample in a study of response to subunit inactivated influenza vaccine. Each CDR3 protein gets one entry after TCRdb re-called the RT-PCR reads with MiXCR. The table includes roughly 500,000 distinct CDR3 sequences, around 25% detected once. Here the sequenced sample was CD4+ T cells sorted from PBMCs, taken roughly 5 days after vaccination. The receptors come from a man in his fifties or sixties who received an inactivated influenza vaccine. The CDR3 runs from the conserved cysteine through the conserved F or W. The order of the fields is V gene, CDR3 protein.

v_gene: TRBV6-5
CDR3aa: CASSLRAGGNQETQYF

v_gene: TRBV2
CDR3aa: CASSLGMTAWNTGELFF

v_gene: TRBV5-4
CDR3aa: CASSPGRTGEETQYF

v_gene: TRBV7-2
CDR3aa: CASSSIRAGGKLFF

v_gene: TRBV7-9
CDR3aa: CASSFLDTPYEQYF

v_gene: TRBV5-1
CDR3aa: CASSFQGEETQYF

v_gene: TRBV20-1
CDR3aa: CSALGLAGGGETQYF

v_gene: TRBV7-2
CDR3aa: CASSLAVSYEQYF

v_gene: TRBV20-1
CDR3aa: CCASGDNTSNYGYTF

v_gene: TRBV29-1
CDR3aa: CSSTDGETQYF

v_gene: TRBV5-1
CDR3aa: CASSRDSFPF

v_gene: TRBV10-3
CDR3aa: CAISDPLDRGRREQYF

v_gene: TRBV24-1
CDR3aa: CATSAPTSEKETQYF

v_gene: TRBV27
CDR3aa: CASSVTGGGVGSPLHF

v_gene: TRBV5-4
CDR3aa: CASSRGGTGQNSPLHF

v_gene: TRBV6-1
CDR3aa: CASSAVRTDQNEQFF

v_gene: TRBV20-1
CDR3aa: CSARDPGLRGANVLTF

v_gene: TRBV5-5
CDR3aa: CASSRGGGLQETQYF

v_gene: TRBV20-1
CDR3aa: CSARAPRIAGLTDTQYF

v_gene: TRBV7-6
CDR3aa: CASSRRDSIYEQYF

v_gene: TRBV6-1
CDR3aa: CASSARRAATDTQYF

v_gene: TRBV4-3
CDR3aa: CASGQPGQDYGYTF

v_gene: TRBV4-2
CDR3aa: CASSHPGQGDGYTF

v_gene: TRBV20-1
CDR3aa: CSAVWTGTMNTEAFF

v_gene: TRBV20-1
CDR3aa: CSARSSGDSYEQYF

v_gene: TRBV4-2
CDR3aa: CASSQDALTSGYLEQYF

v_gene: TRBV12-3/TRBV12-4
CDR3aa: CASQGASNSPLHF

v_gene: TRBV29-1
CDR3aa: CSALRPPDEKLFF

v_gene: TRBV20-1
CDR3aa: CSASGTSGRDLETQYF

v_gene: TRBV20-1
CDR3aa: CSASGQGVSPLHF

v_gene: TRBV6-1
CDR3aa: CASSRGFLNTEAFF

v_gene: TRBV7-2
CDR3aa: CASSLGGQNQPQHF

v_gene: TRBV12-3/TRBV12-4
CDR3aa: CASSLKQGNEKLFF

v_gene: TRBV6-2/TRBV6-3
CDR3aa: CASSLSLPTLAGGPFNEQFF

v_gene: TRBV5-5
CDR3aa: CASSPAVYLAKNIQYF

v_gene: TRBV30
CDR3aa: CAWSGGHQETQYF

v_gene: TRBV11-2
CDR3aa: CASSSRPGLAIEQYF

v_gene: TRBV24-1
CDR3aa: CATSDPDDRYQETQYF

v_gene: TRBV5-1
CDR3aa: CASSLVGYSGANVLTF

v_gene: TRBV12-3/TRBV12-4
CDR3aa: CASGWGRGTDTQYF